This TCR beta chain was recorded in a study of regulatory T cells in long-lasting Graves disease. Germline CDR1 reads SGHTA; CDR2 reads FQGNSA. The CDR3 sequence is 15 residues long. Trimming took 5 bases from V and 8 from J; bases not matched to a gene: 13. This clonotype was observed many times. The sample's time point: newly diagnosed GD, antithyroid drugs for less than 3 months. PBMC RNA served as the TCR library source. According to the study, TCR beta libraries were built with iRepertoire HTBI primers and CDR3-region Arm-PCR. TCRdb re-called the multiplex PCR reads through MiXCR, storing one row per CDR3 protein. This sample has fewer than 550,000 distinct CDR3 sequences, with roughly 16% found just once. These data were likewise used in another study, on T cells in Graves' hyperthyroidism and ophthalmopathy. That study reports: Exclusion criteria comprised uncontrolled infection, other autoimmune disease, pregnancy or lactation.

The V call is TRBV7-2, the J call TRBJ1-1, with 8 bases that match TRBD1. The origin of this receptor is a woman aged 35 to 60 with Graves disease. The sequencing used peripheral blood mononuclear cells (PBMCs), collected at new diagnosis, from a patient treated with antithyroid drugs. The CDR3 here is CASSGRGPQENEAFF. The CDR3, as DNA: TGTGCCAGCAGCGGCAGGGGGCCGCAGGAGAACGAAGCTTTCTTT.